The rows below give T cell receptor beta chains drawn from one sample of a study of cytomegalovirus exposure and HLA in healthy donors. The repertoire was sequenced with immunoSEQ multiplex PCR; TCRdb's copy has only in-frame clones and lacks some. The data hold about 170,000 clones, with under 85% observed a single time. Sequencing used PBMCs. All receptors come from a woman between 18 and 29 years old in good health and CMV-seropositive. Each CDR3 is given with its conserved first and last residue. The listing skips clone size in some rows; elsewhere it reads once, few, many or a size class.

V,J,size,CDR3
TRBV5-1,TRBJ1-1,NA,CASSTGIGGEVEAFF
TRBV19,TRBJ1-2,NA,CASSTRQGGQYGYTF
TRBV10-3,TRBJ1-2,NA,CAIGDRDYGYTF
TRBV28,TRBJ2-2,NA,CATTPPRGRGGTGELFF
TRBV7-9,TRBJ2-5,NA,CASTRETQYF
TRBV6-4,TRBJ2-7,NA,CASSDGAEQYF
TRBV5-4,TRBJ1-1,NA,CASSADRANTEAFF
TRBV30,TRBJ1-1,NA,CAWSGGVGGEAFF
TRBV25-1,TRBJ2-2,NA,CASSRGLGELFF
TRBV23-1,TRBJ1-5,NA,CASSQTQGGLHINQPQHF
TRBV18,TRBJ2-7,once,CASSRPGQGGGEQYF
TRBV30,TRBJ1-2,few,CAWNTGTGFGYTF
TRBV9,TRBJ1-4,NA,CASSGDSNEKLFF
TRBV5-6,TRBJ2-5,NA,CASSLGETRATGYF
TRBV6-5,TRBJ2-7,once,CASSYSPSYEQYF
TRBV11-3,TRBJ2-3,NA,CASSLGGGYTDTQYF
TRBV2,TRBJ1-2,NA,CASSRTGDGYTF
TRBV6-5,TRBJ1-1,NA,CASSYQGGNTEAFF
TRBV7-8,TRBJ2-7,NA,CASSPLTLSYEQYF
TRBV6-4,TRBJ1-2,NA,CASIILRWGRGYTF
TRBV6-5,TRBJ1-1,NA,CASSSTRGSEAFF
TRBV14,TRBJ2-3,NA,CASSQGMRITDTQYF
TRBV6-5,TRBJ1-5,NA,CASSGREGQPQHF
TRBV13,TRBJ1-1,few,CASSLDGGSTEAFF
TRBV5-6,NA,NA,CASSLGGLHYEQYF
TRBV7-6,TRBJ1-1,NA,CASSSNHRGPGTEAFF
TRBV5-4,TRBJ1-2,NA,CASSFPPWTDGDYGYTF
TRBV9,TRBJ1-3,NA,CASSAAGGRDTIYF
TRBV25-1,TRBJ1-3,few,CASRSTGTGAGNTIYF
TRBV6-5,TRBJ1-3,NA,CASTRQATSGNTIYF
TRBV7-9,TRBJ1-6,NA,CASRRNNLNSPLHF
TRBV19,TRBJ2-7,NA,CASSIGALSSYEQYF
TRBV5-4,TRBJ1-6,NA,CASTPDRDYSPLHF
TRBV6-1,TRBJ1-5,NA,CASIAGNGNQPQHF
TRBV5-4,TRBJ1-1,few,CASSYDQREAFF
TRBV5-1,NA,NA,CASSSSSGGFYEQYF
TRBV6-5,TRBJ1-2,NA,CASSYGTGRYGYTF
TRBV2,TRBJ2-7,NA,CASSVTSGGAYEQYF
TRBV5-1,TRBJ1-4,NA,CASSLGQGEKLFF
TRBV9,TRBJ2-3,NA,CASSEQTDTQYF
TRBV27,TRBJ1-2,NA,CASSLLGTSSYTF
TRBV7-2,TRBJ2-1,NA,CASSPNSLVEYNEQFF
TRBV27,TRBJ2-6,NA,CASRAAGANVLTF
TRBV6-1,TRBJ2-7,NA,CAIQPLVGSSYEQYF